These 27 T cell receptor beta chains came from one sample sequenced in a study of T cells in Graves' hyperthyroidism and ophthalmopathy (dated by TCRdb to the late 2010s). Library prep was done by multiplex PCR. Sequencing was performed on an Illumina HiSeq 2000. The TCR beta CDR3 regions were amplified from RNA transcripts. For the first round of RT-PCR on the TCR CDR3, the HTBI primer set was used together with the Qiagen OneStep RT-PCR kit. TCRdb trimmed public reads at Q25 via fastp, called clones via MiXCR and kept in-frame beta chains. Each entry is one CDR3 protein sequence, shown with its most common DNA and genes. This sample has approximately 320,000 distinct CDR3 sequences in its table, and roughly 15% of those were observed once. The top ten constitute roughly 31% of the sample. Source material: blood. These TCRs come from a man aged 30 to 39 with Graves' hyperthyroidism.

This clonotype was observed at least ten times. The J gene is TRBJ2-1, the V gene TRBV30, with TRBD2 matching over 7 bases. The V and J ends lost 0 bases and 4 bases, in that order; junction bases with no gene match: 3. This CDR3 region has 14 residues. Germline loops: CDR1 GTSNPN, CDR2 SVGIG (reference sequence). Here the CDR3 reads CAWSVASGYNEQFF. In nucleotides, the CDR3 is TGTGCCTGGAGTGTGGCTAGCGGATACAATGAGCAGTTCTTC.

This clonotype has ten or more counts. This rearrangement joins TRBV12-3 or TRBV12-4 to TRBJ1-3; D uncertain. CDR3 length: 10 residues. V was pared by 2 bases and J by 7 bases, with 0 bases between. This CDR3 reads CASSLNTIYF. The DNA for the CDR3 is TGTGCCAGCAGTTTAAACACCATATATTTT.

At least ten counts were recorded for this clonotype. V and J are TRBV3-1 and TRBJ2-3; D gene uncertain. Germline V gene sequence: CDR1 LGHDT, CDR2 YNNKEL (reference sequence). This CDR3 region has 12 residues. V lost 3 bases to trimming and J lost 3 bases, with 4 bases between them. CDR3: CASSQGTDTQYF. The CDR3 DNA reads TGTGCCAGCAGCCAGGGGACAGATACGCAGTATTTT.

This clonotype showed up many times. The V call is TRBV5-1, the J call TRBJ2-3; D ambiguous. The CDR3 has 14 amino acids. Germline assignment: CDR1 SGHRS and CDR2 YFSETQ. Trimming cost V 0 bases and J 0 bases, with 5 bases left between them. The CDR3, as DNA: TGCGCCAGCAGCTTGGCTTCTAGCACAGATACGCAGTATTTT. Its translation: CASSLASSTDTQYF.

This clonotype appeared a few times. The chain combines TRBV2 with TRBJ2-7; TRBD2 agrees at 7 bases. Germline V gene data show CDR1 as SNHLY and CDR2 as FYNNEI. This CDR3 spans 15 amino acids. Unmatched junction bases numbered 8, after V lost 1 base and J lost 5 bases. The CDR3 sequence: CASSEEVVGGDEQYF. The CDR3 region has the DNA TGTGCCAGCAGTGAAGAGGTAGTTGGGGGGGACGAGCAGTACTTC.

This clonotype was recorded only once. The chain has TRBV20-1 and TRBJ2-4, with TRBD1 as a possible D gene (6 bases). V was shortened by 1 base and J by 3 bases, with 10 bases between the two germline ends. This CDR3 has 14 amino acids. Germline CDR1 is DFQATT and CDR2 is SNEGSKA (reference sequence). The CDR3 region has the DNA TGCAGTGCTAGAGTCCAGGGGAGCAAAAACATTCAGTACTTC. This codes for CSARVQGSKNIQYF.

This clonotype was counted only a few times. J is TRBJ1-2 and V is TRBV14; maybe TRBD1 (6 bases). The CDR3 contains 13 residues. Germline CDR1 SGHDN, CDR2 FVKESK. With 1 base removed from V and 8 bases from J, the gap between germline ends came to 11 bases. The CDR3 DNA reads as TGTGCCAGCAGCCAAGTTTACAGGGAAGGCTACACCTTC. Encoded protein: CASSQVYREGYTF.

The chain is built from TRBV18 and TRBJ2-1, with D maybe TRBD2 (6 bases). The V gene's germline CDR1 is KGHSH and CDR2 LQKENI. Between the trimmed V and J ends, which lost 0 bases and 7 bases, there was a span of 13 bases. The CDR3 runs to 15 residues. CDR3 sequence: CASSPPPGAFNEQFF. CDR3 bases: TGTGCCAGCTCACCACCCCCGGGAGCCTTTAATGAGCAGTTCTTC.

This clonotype was detected many times. This chain joins TRBV12-3 or TRBV12-4 and TRBJ2-3, with no clear D. The CDR3 length is 13 residues. Trimming removed 0 bases at V and 10 bases at J, with 11 bases between. The DNA for the CDR3 is TGTGCCAGCAGTTTAGCACGGCAGGATCCGCAGTATTTT. Translation: CASSLARQDPQYF.

CDR3 region: CASSPDVHGYNEQFF. In DNA form, the CDR3 reads TGTGCCAGCAGCCCTGACGTACACGGGTACAATGAGCAGTTCTTC. J is TRBJ2-1 and V is TRBV28; no clear D gene. There are 15 residues in the CDR3. Germline CDR1 reads MDHEN; CDR2 reads SYDVKM. V was trimmed by 6 bases and J by 4 bases, leaving 16 bases between them.

This clonotype was counted a few times. The V gene is TRBV29-1, the J gene TRBJ2-3, with TRBD1 matching 8 bases. V dropped 4 bases and J dropped 3; count of bases not matched to a gene: 0. CDR1 and CDR2 (germline): SQVTM, ANQGSEA. The CDR3 extends over 12 amino acids. The CDR3 coding sequence is TGCAGCGTTGGACAGGGGACAGATACGCAGTATTTT. It codes for CSVGQGTDTQYF.

This rearrangement joins TRBV5-5 to TRBJ2-7; TRBD2 aligns across 9 bases. CDR1 SGHKS and CDR2 YYEKEE come from the germline V gene (reference sequence). This CDR3 is 16 amino acids long. V shed 3 bases, J shed 4 bases, and the junction held 11 bases outside the gene matches. CDR3 coding DNA: TGTGCCAGCAGCTCCACTCGACTAGCGGATGCATACGAGCAGTACTTC. It encodes CASSSTRLADAYEQYF.

As for this clonotype: This may come from a read error, since a much larger clone is one base off. The rearrangement joins TRBV20-1 to TRBJ2-7, with D tentatively TRBD1 (6 bases). Germline V gene sequence: CDR1 DFQATT, CDR2 SNEGSKA (reference sequence). V lost 6 bases and J lost 0, with 12 bases in between. CDR3 length: 13 residues. CDR3 amino acids: CSASGTSSYEQYF. The CDR3 DNA reads TGCAGTGCCTCCGGGACAAGCTCCTACGAGCAGTACTTC.

This clonotype turned up a few times. The chain combines TRBV24-1 with TRBJ2-4; 7 bases agree with TRBD2. The CDR3 runs to 15 residues. The germline CDR1 and CDR2 sequences are KGHDR and SFDVKD. Germline trimming cut 3 bases from V and 6 bases from J; bases unmatched to any gene: 7. The CDR3 nucleotides read TGTGCCACCAGTGATCCCAGGGAGGGCGGAAACATTCAGTACTTC. It encodes CATSDPREGGNIQYF.

The chain combines TRBV18 with TRBJ2-2; 7 bases fit TRBD2. The J segment lost 3 bases and the V segment lost 3 bases, leaving 4 bases of the junction unmatched. The germline CDR1 and CDR2 sequences are KGHSH and LQKENI. CDR3 length equals 15 residues. Written as DNA, the CDR3 is TGTGCCAGCTCACCTGTGGGAGGGGACACCGGGGAGCTGTTTTTT. Translation gives CASSPVGGDTGELFF.

This clonotype was counted ten times or more. This chain joins TRBV5-5 and TRBJ2-3; weak D call: TRBD1 (6 bases). CDR1 is SGHKS, CDR2 YYEKEE, per germline (reference sequence). Trimming cost V 2 bases and J 1 base, with 11 bases left between them. CDR3 size: 15 residues. CDR3 amino acids: CASSFVGARTDTQYF. CDR3 DNA sequence: TGTGCCAGCAGCTTCGTGGGGGCCCGCACAGATACGCAGTATTTT.

The chain uses TRBV9 and TRBJ1-2; no clear D gene. Germline V gives CDR1 SGDLS, CDR2 YYNGEE. CDR3 length: 13 residues. V was cut by 2 bases and J by 6 bases, with 11 bases left in between. In DNA, the CDR3 is TGTGCCAGCAGCGTCGGGGTGTTAGATGGCTACACCTTC. It translates to CASSVGVLDGYTF.

The genes are TRBV19 and TRBJ2-7; D is perhaps TRBD1 (5 bases). Per germline, CDR1 LNHDA and CDR2 SQIVND (reference sequence). The CDR3 has 13 amino acids. The V gene lost 2 bases and the J gene lost 6 bases, with 11 bases spanning the gap. The CDR3 sequence is CASSIHRRGEQYF. In nucleotides, the CDR3 is TGTGCCAGTAGTATACATCGAAGGGGCGAGCAGTACTTC.

This clonotype has only a few counts. The rearrangement joins TRBV18 to TRBJ2-7; the match to TRBD2 covers 8 bases. This CDR3 has 18 residues. The ends lost 2 bases at V and 2 bases at J; junction bases unmatched: 14. CDR1 and CDR2 from the germline V gene are KGHSH and LQKENI. The DNA for the CDR3 is TGTGCCAGCTCACCAAGTCAGTTTGGAACGGGAGGGGCCTACGAGCAGTACTTC. Its translation: CASSPSQFGTGGAYEQYF.

The V call is TRBV27, the J call TRBJ1-5; no definite D call. The germline V gene has CDR1 MNHEY and CDR2 SMNVEV (reference sequence). V was shortened by 4 bases and J by 5 bases, with 9 bases between the two germline ends. This CDR3 has 13 residues. CDR3: CASSSSSHQPQHF. The CDR3 DNA is TGTGCCAGCAGTTCTTCCAGTCATCAGCCCCAGCATTTT.

This clonotype appeared a few times. V usage is TRBV4-2 and J usage is TRBJ2-2, with D perhaps TRBD2 (5 bases). CDR3 length: 15 residues. Germline loops: CDR1 LGHNA, CDR2 YNFKEQ. V shed 0 bases and J shed 6 bases, with 11 bases lying between them. CDR3 residues: CASSQDTRMAGELFF. The CDR3, as DNA: TGTGCCAGCAGCCAAGATACTAGGATGGCCGGGGAGCTGTTTTTT.

This clonotype turned up a few times. This clone may be a read error of a much larger clone one base away. The chain carries TRBV12-3 or TRBV12-4 and TRBJ2-3, with 8 bases aligning to TRBD1. This CDR3 has 13 amino acids. V gave up 5 bases and J gave up 4 bases; unmatched junction bases: 2. CDR3 region: CASSRQGSDTQYF. For the CDR3, the DNA is TGTGCCAGCAGTCGACAGGGGTCAGATACGCAGTATTTT.

The chain couples TRBV14 to TRBJ1-2; D gene unclear. From germline, CDR1 is SGHDN and CDR2 FVKESK. Trimming took off 1 base at V and 5 bases at J, with 8 bases between the two ends. The CDR3 is made up of 13 amino acids. The CDR3 reads CASSQGQAYGYTF. The CDR3 nucleotides are TGTGCCAGCAGCCAAGGGCAGGCGTATGGCTACACCTTC.

This clonotype has ten or more counts. The chain is built from TRBV5-8 and TRBJ2-1, with 8 positions matching TRBD1. V lost 2 bases, J lost 5 bases, and 6 bases stayed unmatched. Germline values: CDR1 SGHTS, CDR2 YDEGEE. The CDR3 has 15 residues. As DNA, the CDR3 is TGTGCCAGCAGCTTTGACAGGGGAACGAACAATGAGCAGTTCTTC. Translation gives CASSFDRGTNNEQFF.

This chain joins TRBV7-9 and TRBJ2-3; D is ambiguous. In germline, CDR1 is SEHNR, CDR2 FQNEAQ (reference sequence). Deletions cut 1 base from V and 0 bases from J, with 8 bases between. The CDR3 is 15 amino acids. The CDR3 coding sequence is TGTGCCAGCAGCTTAGTGTCCTCTAGCACAGATACGCAGTATTTT. Encoded protein: CASSLVSSSTDTQYF.

This clonotype was counted a single time. The V gene is TRBV12-3 or TRBV12-4, the J gene TRBJ2-1; 8 bases are a match to TRBD1. The J call may be incorrect, as the DNA end agrees better with TRBJ2-7. There are 15 residues in the CDR3. Written as DNA, the CDR3 is TGTGCCAGCAGTTTAGGGCCAGGGGGCGGGAATGAGCAGTACTTC. It specifies CASSLGPGGGNEQYF.

This clonotype was detected only a few times. The chain combines TRBV4-2 with TRBJ2-4, with D maybe TRBD2 (5 bases). Germline CDR1 LGHNA, CDR2 YNFKEQ. CDR3 length: 18 amino acids. Trimming shortened V by 0 bases and J by 10 bases, and 25 bases separated the two germline ends. CDR3 nucleotides: TGTGCCAGCAGCCAAGAGTCCCTCGGAGGCCCCCCAAAACGGATTCAGTACTTC. It encodes CASSQESLGGPPKRIQYF.